The TCR beta chain described here comes from a study of control samples from healthy donors and cancer patients. Germline lookup yields CDR1 SNHLY and CDR2 FYNNEI. The CDR3 totals 13 residues. The V and J ends lost 4 bases and 8 bases respectively, with 12 bases between them. Libraries were prepared by immunoSEQ multiplex PCR; TCRdb keeps only in-frame clonotypes and omits some of them. The sample has roughly 24,000 clones; roughly four fifths are singletons. This chain uses TRBV2 with TRBJ2-1; D tentatively fits TRBD1 or TRBD2 (5 bases each). The sequenced sample was PBMCs. This TCR was recovered from a man in his 60s with colorectal cancer. CDR3 nucleotides: TGTGCCAGCAGTGGGGGGTCTTGGGATGAGCAGTTCTTC. It encodes CASSGGSWDEQFF.